The 5 T cell receptor beta chains presented below share a single source sample, sequenced in a study of chemoradiotherapy in HPV16-positive cancers (dated by TCRdb to between 2020 and 2023). The library was made by the immunoSEQ multiplex PCR assay. The source is immuneACCESS, and TCRdb retained only in-frame sequences with V and J called. Part of the clones is not carried over; for the studies checked, unresolved V genes explain less than half of this, and the remainder is unexplained. Counted in this sample were 3,500 to 4,000 clones; around 96% of them appeared once. Jointly, the top ten make up roughly 2% of the sample. The sample was taken from a patient who underwent chemoradiotherapy. These receptors originate from a human donor with HPV-associated anogenital cancer.

The V and J genes are TRBV27 and TRBJ2-3; a weak D match, TRBD2 (6 bases). The CDR3 covers 19 residues. V was pared by 6 bases and J by 7 bases, with 32 bases between. CDR1 is MNHEY, CDR2 SMNVEV, per germline (reference sequence). CDR3 DNA sequence: TGTGCCAGCAGCCAGAATGCGGCAGGGCGGGGAGTCGGGGCGAATACGCAGTATTTT. This gives the protein CASSQNAAGRGVGANTQYF.

This sequence joins TRBV5-1 and TRBJ2-2, with D possibly matching TRBD1 (6 bases). Germline assignment: CDR1 SGHRS and CDR2 YFSETQ. The CDR3 spans 16 residues. V lost 4 bases and J lost 1, with 14 bases in between. The CDR3 DNA sequence: TGCGCCAGCAGCCACCCTCCGGGACAGAACACCGGGGAGCTGTTTTTT. Residues: CASSHPPGQNTGELFF.

The chain employs TRBV5-6 and TRBJ2-7, with D unresolved. Germline values: CDR1 SGHDT, CDR2 YYEEEE. The CDR3 consists of 12 residues. V dropped 0 bases and J dropped 4 bases, with 5 bases sitting between them. The CDR3 sequence: CASSLGVYEQYF. The DNA for the CDR3 is TGTGCCAGCAGCTTGGGGGTTTACGAGCAGTACTTC.

V is TRBV11-2 and J is TRBJ1-3, with 7 bases fitting TRBD1. The CDR3 is 14 amino acids. Trimming at V came to 6 bases and at J to 6 bases, leaving 8 bases not matched to a gene. The germline V gene encodes CDR1 SGHAT and CDR2 FQNNGV. The CDR3 sequence is CASRPGQTKNTIYF. CDR3 DNA: TGTGCCAGCAGACCGGGACAGACGAAAAACACCATATATTTT.

This chain uses TRBV10-1 with TRBJ2-2, with 11 bases identical to TRBD2. This CDR3 is 20 amino acids long. Trimming at V came to 0 bases and at J to 2 bases, leaving 11 bases not matched to a gene. The germline gives CDR1 WNHNN, CDR2 SYGVQD (reference sequence). The CDR3 spells CASSESIVSSGGKNTGELFF. The CDR3 DNA reads as TGCGCCAGCAGTGAGTCGATTGTGTCTAGCGGGGGGAAAAACACCGGGGAGCTGTTTTTT.